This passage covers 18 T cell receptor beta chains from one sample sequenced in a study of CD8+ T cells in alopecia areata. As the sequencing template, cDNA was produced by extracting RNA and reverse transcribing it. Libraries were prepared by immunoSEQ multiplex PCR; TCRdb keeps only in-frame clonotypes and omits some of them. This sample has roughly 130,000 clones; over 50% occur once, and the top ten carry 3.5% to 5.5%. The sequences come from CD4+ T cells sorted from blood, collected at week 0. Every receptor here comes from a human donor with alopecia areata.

Written as DNA, the CDR3 is TGTGCCAGCAGCTTAGTGGTAATGAGAGCTACGAACTATGGCTACACCTTC. This translates into CASSLVVMRATNYGYTF. The J gene is TRBJ1-2, the V gene TRBV7-8; D is unclear. From germline, CDR1 is SGHVS and CDR2 FQNEAQ. The CDR3 is made up of 17 amino acids. Trimming stripped 1 base from V and 2 bases from J, with 17 bases between. Complete variable domain (other parts from reference TRBV7-8 and TRBJ1-2): GAGVSQSPRYKVAKRGQDVALRCDPISGHVSLFWYQQALGQGPEFLTYFQNEAQLDKSGLPSDRFFAERPEGSVSTLKIQRTQQEDSAVYLCASSLVVMRATNYGYTFGSGTRLTVV.

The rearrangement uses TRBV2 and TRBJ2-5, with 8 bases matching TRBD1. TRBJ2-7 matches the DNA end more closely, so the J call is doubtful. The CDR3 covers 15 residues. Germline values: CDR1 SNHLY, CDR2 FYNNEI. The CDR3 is CASSVYTGGSYEQYF. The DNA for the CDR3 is TGTGCCAGCAGCGTCTATACAGGGGGCTCCTACGAGCAGTACTTC.

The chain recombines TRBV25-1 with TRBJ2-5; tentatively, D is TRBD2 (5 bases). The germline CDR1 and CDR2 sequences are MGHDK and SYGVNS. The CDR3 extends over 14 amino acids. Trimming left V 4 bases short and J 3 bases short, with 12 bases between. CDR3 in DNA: TGTGCCAGCAGTGTTCCGGGATCCGAAGAGACCCAGTACTTC. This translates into CASSVPGSEETQYF. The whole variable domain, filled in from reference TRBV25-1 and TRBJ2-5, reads EADIYQTPRYLVIGTGKKITLECSQTMGHDKMYWYQQDPGMELHLIHYSYGVNSTEKGDLSSESTVSRIRTEHFPLTLESARPSHTSQYLCASSVPGSEETQYFGPGTRLLVL.

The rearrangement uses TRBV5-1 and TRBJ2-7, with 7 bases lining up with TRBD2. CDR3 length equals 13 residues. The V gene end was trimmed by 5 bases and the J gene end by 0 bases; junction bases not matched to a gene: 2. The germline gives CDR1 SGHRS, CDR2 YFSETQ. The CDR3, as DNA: TGCGCCAGCAGAATAGCGGGCTCCTACGAGCAGTACTTC. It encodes CASRIAGSYEQYF. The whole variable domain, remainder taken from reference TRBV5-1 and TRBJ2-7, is KAGVTQTPRYLIKTRGQQVTLSCSPISGHRSVSWYQQTPGQGLQFLFEYFSETQRNKGNFPGRFSGRQFSNSRSEMNVSTLELGDSALYLCASRIAGSYEQYFGPGTRLTVT.

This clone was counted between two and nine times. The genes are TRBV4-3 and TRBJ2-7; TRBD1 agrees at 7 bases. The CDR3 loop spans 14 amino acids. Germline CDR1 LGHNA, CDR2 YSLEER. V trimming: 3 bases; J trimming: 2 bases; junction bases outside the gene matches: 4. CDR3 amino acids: CASSHAQGAYEQYF. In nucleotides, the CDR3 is TGCGCCAGCAGCCATGCCCAGGGGGCCTACGAGCAGTACTTC.

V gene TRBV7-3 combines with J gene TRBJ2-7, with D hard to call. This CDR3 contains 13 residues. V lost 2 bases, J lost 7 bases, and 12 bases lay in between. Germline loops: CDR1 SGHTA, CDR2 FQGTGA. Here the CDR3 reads CASSLRAEGEQYF. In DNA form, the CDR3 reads TGTGCCAGCAGCTTACGCGCTGAAGGGGAGCAGTACTTC. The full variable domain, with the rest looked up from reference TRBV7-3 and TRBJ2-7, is GAGVSQTPSNKVTEKGKYVELRCDPISGHTALYWYRQSLGQGPEFLIYFQGTGAADDSGLPNDRFFAVRPEGSVSTLKIQRTERGDSAVYLCASSLRAEGEQYFGPGTRLTVT.

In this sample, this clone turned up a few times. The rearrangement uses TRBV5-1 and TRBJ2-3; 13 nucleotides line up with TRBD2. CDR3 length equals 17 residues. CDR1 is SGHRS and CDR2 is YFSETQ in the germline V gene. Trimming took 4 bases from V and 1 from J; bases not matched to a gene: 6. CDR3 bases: TGCGCCAGCAGCAAGGGGACTAGCGGGACGGGCACAGATACGCAGTATTTT. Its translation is CASSKGTSGTGTDTQYF.

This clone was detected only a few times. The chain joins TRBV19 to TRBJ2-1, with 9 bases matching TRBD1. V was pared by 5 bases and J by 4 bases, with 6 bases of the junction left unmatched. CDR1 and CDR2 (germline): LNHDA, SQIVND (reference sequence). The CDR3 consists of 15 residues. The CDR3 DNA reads TGTGCCAGTAGTCTAAACAGGGGGCCGTACAATGAGCAGTTCTTC. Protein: CASSLNRGPYNEQFF. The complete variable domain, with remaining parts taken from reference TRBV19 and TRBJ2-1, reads DGGITQSPKYLFRKEGQNVTLSCEQNLNHDAMYWYRQDPGQGLRLIYYSQIVNDFQKGDIAEGYSVSREKKESFPLTVTSAQKNPTAFYLCASSLNRGPYNEQFFGPGTRLTVL.

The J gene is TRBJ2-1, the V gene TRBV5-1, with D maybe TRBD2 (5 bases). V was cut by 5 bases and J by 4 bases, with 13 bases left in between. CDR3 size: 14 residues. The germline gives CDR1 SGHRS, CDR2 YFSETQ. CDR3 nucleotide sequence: TGCGCCAGCAGACTGGAGGCCGATTACAATGAGCAGTTCTTC. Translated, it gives CASRLEADYNEQFF.

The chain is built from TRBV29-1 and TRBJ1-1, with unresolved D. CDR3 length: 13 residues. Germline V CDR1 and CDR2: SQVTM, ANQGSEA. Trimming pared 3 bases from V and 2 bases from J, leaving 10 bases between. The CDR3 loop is CSVEVGKNTEAFF. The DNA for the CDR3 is TGCAGCGTTGAGGTCGGGAAAAACACTGAAGCTTTCTTT.

The CDR3 region has the DNA TGTGCCAGCAGCTTAGACGCGATAAGCTCCTACAATGAGCAGTTCTTC. This gives the protein CASSLDAISSYNEQFF. This chain links TRBV7-2 with TRBJ2-1; D is unresolved. This CDR3 has 16 amino acids. The germline gives CDR1 SGHTA, CDR2 FQGNSA. Trimming left V 1 base short and J 0 bases short, with 10 bases between.

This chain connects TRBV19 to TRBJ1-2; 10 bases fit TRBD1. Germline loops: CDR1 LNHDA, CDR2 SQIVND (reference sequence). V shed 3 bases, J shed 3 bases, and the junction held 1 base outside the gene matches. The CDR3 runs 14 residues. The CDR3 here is CASSMTGGDYGYTF. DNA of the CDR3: TGTGCCAGTAGTATGACAGGGGGCGACTATGGCTACACCTTC.

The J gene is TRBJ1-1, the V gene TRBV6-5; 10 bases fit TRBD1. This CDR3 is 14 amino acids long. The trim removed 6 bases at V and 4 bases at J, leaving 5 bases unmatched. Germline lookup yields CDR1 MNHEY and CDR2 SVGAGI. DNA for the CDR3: TGTGCCAGCAGAGAGGACAGGGGGACCACTGAAGCTTTCTTT. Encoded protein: CASREDRGTTEAFF.

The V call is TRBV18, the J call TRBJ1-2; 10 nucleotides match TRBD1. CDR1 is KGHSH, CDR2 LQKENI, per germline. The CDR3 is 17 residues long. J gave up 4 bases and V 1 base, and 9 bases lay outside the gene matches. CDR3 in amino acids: CASSPRGTGVFPYGYTF. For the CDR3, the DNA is TGTGCCAGCTCACCACGGGGGACAGGGGTGTTCCCCTATGGCTACACCTTC.

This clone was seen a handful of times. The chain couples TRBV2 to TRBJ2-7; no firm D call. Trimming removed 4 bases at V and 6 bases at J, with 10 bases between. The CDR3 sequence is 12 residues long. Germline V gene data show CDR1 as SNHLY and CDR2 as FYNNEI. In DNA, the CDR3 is TGTGCCAGCAGTGTCGAAGGGCCCGAGCAGTACTTC. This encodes CASSVEGPEQYF.

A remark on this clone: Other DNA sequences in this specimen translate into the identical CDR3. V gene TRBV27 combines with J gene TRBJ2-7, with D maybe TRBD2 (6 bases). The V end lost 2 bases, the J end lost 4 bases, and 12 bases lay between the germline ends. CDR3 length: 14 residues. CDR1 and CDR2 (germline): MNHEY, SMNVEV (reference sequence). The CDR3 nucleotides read TGTGCCAGCAGTTTAAAAGGAGGGTTGTACGAGCAGTACTTC. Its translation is CASSLKGGLYEQYF.

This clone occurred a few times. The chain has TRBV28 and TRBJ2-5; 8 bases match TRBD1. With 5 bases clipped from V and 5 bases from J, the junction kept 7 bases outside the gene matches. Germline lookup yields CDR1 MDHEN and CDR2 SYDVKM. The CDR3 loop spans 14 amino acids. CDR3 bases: TGTGCCAGCAGTCACAGCAGGGGGCTTGAGACCCAGTACTTC. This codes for CASSHSRGLETQYF.

The CDR3 DNA reads TGTGCCACCAGCAGAGACCAGCGGGTTATGTACAATGAGCAGTTCTTC. Translated, it gives CATSRDQRVMYNEQFF. This chain joins TRBV15 and TRBJ2-1; TRBD2 might be the D (6 bases). V was pared by 0 bases and J by 4 bases, with 13 bases between. The CDR3 length is 16 residues. Germline V CDR1 and CDR2: LNHNV, YYDKDF (reference sequence).